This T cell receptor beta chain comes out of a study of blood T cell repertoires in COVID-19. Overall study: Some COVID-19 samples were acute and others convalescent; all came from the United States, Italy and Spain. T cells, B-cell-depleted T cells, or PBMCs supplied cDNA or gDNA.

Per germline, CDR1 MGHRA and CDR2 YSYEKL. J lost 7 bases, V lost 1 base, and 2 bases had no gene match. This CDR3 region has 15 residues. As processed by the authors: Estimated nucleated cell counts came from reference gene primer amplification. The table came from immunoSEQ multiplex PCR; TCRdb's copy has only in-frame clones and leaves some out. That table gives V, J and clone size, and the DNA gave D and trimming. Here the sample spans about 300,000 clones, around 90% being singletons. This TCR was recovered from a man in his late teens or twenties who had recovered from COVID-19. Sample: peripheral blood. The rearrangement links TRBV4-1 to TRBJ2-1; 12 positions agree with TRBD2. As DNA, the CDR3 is TGCGCCAGCAGCCAAGGACTAGCGGGAGTTAATGAGCAGTTCTTC. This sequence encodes CASSQGLAGVNEQFF.